This TCR beta chain was retrieved from a study of blood T cell repertoires in COVID-19. Study overall: Sites across the United States, Italy and Spain contributed samples from acute and convalescent COVID-19. PBMCs, B-cell-depleted T cells, or T cells were the source of the cDNA or gDNA that made up the material.

As handled by the study authors: Cell counts per sample came from amplifying reference gene primers. Clones were sequenced by immunoSEQ multiplex PCR, and TCRdb holds only the in-frame ones, with some missing. The DNA gave D and trimming, while V, J and clone size come from that table. The sample has tens of thousands of clones; around three quarters are singletons. The trim removed 3 bases at V and 3 bases at J, leaving 2 bases unmatched. The CDR3 has 14 residues. Germline CDR1 is MNHEY and CDR2 is SMNVEV (reference sequence). This clone was detected only once. V is TRBV27 and J is TRBJ1-2, with TRBD1 matching 9 bases. The sequencing sample was made of peripheral blood. This sequence originates from a man over 45 with active or convalescent COVID-19. The CDR3 loop is CASSLGQGDYGYTF. The CDR3, as DNA: TGTGCCAGCAGTTTGGGACAGGGAGACTATGGCTACACCTTC.